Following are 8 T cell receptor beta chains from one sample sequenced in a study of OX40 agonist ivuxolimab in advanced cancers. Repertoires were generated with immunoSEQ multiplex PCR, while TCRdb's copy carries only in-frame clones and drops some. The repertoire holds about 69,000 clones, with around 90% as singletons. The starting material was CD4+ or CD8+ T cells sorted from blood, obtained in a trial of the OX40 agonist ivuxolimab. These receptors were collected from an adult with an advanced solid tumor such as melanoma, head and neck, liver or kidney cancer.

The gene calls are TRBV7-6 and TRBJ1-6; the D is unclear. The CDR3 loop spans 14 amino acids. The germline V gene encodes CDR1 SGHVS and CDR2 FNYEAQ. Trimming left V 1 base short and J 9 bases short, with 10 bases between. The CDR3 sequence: CASSLEGLGSPLHF. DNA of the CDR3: TGTGCCAGCAGCTTAGAGGGATTAGGTTCACCCCTCCACTTT.

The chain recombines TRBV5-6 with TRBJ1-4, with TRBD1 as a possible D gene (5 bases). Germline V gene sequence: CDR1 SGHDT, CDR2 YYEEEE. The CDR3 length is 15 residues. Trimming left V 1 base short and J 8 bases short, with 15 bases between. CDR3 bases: TGTGCCAGCAGCTTGACCGGAGGGGATGGGGAAAAACTGTTTTTT. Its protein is CASSLTGGDGEKLFF.

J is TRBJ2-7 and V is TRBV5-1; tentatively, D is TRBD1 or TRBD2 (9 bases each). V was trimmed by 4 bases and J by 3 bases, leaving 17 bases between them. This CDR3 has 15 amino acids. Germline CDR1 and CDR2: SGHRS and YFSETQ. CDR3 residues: CASSPLAGQGYEQYF. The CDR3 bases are TGCGCCAGCAGCCCCCTAGCGGGACAGGGCTACGAGCAGTACTTC.

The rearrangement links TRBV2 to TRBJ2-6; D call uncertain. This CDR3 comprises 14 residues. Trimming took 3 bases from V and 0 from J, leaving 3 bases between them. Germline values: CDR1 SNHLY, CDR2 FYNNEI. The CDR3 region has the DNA TGTGCCAGCAGTGACCCCTCTGGGGCCAACGTCCTGACTTTC. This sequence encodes CASSDPSGANVLTF.

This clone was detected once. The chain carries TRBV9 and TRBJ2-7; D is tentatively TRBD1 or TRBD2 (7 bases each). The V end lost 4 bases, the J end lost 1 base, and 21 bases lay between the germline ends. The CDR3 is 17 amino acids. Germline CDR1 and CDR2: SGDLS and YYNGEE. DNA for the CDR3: TGTGCCAGCAGCAAGGGGGCGGGGTCGGGAGGATCCTACGAGCAGTACTTC. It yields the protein CASSKGAGSGGSYEQYF.

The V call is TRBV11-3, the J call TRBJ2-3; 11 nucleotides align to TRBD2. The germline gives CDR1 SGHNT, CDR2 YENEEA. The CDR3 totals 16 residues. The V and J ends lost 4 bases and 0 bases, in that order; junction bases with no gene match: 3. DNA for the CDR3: TGTGCCAGCAGCTCGGGACTAGCGGCTAGCACAGATACGCAGTATTTT. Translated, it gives CASSSGLAASTDTQYF.

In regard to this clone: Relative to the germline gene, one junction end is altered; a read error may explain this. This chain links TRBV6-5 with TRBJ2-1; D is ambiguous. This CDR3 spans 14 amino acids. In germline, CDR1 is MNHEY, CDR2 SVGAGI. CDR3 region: CASSYSPRYTEQFF. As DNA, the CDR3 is TGTGCCAGCAGTTATTCGCCCCGATACACTGAGCAGTTCTTC.

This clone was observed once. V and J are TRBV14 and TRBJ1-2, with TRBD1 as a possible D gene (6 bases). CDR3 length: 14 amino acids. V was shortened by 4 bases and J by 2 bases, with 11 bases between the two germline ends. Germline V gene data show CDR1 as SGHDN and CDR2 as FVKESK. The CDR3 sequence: CASSPLGGNYGYTF. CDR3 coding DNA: TGTGCCAGCAGCCCGTTGGGGGGCAACTATGGCTACACCTTC.